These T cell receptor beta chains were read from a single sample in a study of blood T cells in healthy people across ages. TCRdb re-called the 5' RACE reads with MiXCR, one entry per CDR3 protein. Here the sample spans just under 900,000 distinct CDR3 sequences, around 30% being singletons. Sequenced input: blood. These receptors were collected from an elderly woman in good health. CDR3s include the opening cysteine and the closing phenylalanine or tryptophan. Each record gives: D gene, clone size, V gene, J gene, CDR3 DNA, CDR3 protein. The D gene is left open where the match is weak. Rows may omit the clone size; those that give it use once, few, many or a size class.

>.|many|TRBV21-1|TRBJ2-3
TGTGCCAGCAGCCGCCAGGATGAAAGCACAGATACGCAGTATTTT
CASSRQDESTDTQYF
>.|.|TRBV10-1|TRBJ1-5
TGCGCCAGCAGTGAGGTCCGGTCTCGGCCCCAGCATTTT
CASSEVRSRPQHF
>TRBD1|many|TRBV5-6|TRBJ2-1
TGTGCCAGCAGCTTGCCTCAGGGGGCAAATGAGCAGTTCTTC
CASSLPQGANEQFF
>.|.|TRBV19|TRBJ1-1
TGTGCCAGTAGTATAGATAAGGGTAGAGGGACTGAAGCTTTCTTT
CASSIDKGRGTEAFF
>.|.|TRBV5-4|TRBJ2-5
TGTGCCAGCAGCTTGGAATTTGGGCAACTACAAGAGACCCAGTACTTC
CASSLEFGQLQETQYF
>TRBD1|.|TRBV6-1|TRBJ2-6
TGTGCCAGCAGCCCTACCGGGACAGGGGTGTCTGGGGCCAACGTCCTGACTTTC
CASSPTGTGVSGANVLTF
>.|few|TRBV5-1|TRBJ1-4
TGCGCCAGCAGCTTGGCCAGGGTGGCTAATGAAAAACTGTTTTTT
CASSLARVANEKLFF
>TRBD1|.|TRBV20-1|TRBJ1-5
TGCAGTGCTAGAGCCGGGACAGGGGGTGGCAATCAGCCCCAGCATTTT
CSARAGTGGGNQPQHF
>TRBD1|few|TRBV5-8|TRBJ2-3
TGTGCCAGCAGCGGGACAGGGGGCGCAGATACGCGGTATTTT
CASSGTGGADTRYF
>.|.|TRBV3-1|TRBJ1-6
TGTGCCAGCAGCCAAGATACGGCCGGGAGGGCCCTCCACTTT
CASSQDTAGRALHF
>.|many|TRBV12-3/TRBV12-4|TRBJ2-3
TGTGCCAGCAGGATTGGGGGGGGGCCGGACACGCAGTATTTT
CASRIGGGPDTQYF
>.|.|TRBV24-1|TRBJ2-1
TGTGCCACCAGTGAGAGGGGCAGTACTCATGAGCAGTTCTTC
CATSERGSTHEQFF
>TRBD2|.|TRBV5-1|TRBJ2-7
TGCGCCAGCAGCTTCGCTGCGGGAGGGGCGGTAGGCGAGCAGTACTTC
CASSFAAGGAVGEQYF
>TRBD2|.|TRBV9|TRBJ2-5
TGTACCAGCAGCGTATCCAAGACTAGCGGGGGGGCCGTAGGAGAGACCCAGTACTTC
CTSSVSKTSGGAVGETQYF
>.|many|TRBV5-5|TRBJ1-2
TGTGCCAGCAGCCCGGGGACGGCCAGAGGGTACTCTCGGGGCTACACCTTC
CASSPGTARGYSRGYTF
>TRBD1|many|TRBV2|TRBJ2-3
TGTGCCAGCAGTCCAGGGACAGGGAGCACAGATACGCAGTATTTT
CASSPGTGSTDTQYF
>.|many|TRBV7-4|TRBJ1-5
TGTGCCAGCAGCTTAGACAGATATAGCAATCAGCCCCAGCATTTT
CASSLDRYSNQPQHF
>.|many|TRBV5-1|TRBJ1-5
TGCGCCAGCAGCGTCGGACAACAGAGACCTTATAGCAATCAGCCCCAGCATTTT
CASSVGQQRPYSNQPQHF
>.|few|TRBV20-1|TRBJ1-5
TGCAATGCTAGAACGGCAGGGGAGGGTCAGCCCCAGCATTTT
CNARTAGEGQPQHF
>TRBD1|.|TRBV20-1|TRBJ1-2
TGCAGTGCCCGGGGACAGGGCGTCACTAATGGCTACACCTTC
CSARGQGVTNGYTF
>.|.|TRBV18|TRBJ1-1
TGTGCCAGCTCACCAGGAAGTCTTAGCACTGAAGCTTTCTTT
CASSPGSLSTEAFF
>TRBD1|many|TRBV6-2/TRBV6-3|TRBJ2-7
TGTGCCAGCAGTTCCCCCGGGACAGGGTGGTACGAGCAGTACTTC
CASSSPGTGWYEQYF
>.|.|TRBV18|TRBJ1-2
TGTGCCAGCTCACAGGGGAAGGACTATGGCTACACCTTC
CASSQGKDYGYTF
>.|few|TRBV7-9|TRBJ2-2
TGTGCCAGCAGCTTAAGACCCCGTAGCACCGGGGAGCTGTTTTTT
CASSLRPRSTGELFF
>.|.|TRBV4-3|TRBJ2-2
TGCGCCAGCAGCCAAGAAGGGGGGGTTACCGGGGAGCTGTTTTTT
CASSQEGGVTGELFF
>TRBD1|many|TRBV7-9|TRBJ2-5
TGTGCCAGCACCGGACAGGGGGCCGTAGGAAGGGAGACCCAGTACTTC
CASTGQGAVGRETQYF
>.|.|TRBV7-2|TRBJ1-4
TGTGCCAGCAGCTTATCGAGGACGATTAATGAAAAACTGTTTTTT
CASSLSRTINEKLFF
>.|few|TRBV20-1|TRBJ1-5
TGCAGTGCCAGGACGGACGAGCGGGGCAATCAGCCCCAGCATTTT
CSARTDERGNQPQHF
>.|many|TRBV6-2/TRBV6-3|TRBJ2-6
TGTGCCAGCAGCCCGACGGGGTACGGGGCCAACGTCCTGACTTTC
CASSPTGYGANVLTF
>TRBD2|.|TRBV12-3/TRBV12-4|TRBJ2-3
TGTGCCAGCAGTCCCCTGCCCGGGAGGGCCGACCCTAACACAGATACGCAGTATTTT
CASSPLPGRADPNTDTQYF
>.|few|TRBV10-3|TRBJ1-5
TGTGCCATCAGTGATGTGGGCAATCAGCCCCAGCATTTT
CAISDVGNQPQHF
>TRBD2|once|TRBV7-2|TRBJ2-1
TGTGCCAGCAGCTGGACCCTAGCGGGGTTATACAATGAGCAGTTCTTC
CASSWTLAGLYNEQFF
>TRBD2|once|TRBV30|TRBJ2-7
TGTGCCTGGAGACTAGCGGGGGGTCCCGGCGAGCAGTACTTC
CAWRLAGGPGEQYF
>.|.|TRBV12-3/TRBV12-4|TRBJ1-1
TGTGCCAGCAGCCTGACAGGTAGCGCTGAAGCTTTCTTT
CASSLTGSAEAFF
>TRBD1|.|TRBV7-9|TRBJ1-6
TGTGCCAGCAGCTTCGGTGGAACGCGGACAGGGAATTCACCCCTCCACTTT
CASSFGGTRTGNSPLHF
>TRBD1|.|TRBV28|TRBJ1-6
TGTGCCAGCAGTCCGGCTGGGGACAGAGTGGGGTCACCCCTCCACTTT
CASSPAGDRVGSPLHF
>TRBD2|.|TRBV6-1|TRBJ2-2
TGTACCAGCAGTCGAGGGACTAGCGGGGCCATTCGCGGCACCGGGGAGCTGTTTTTT
CTSSRGTSGAIRGTGELFF
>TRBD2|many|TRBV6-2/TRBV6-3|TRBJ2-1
TGTGCCAGCCGTCGACTAGCGGGGGGCGATGAGCAGTTCTTC
CASRRLAGGDEQFF
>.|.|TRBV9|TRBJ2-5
TGTGCCAGCAGCGGAGCTGGGTACCAAGAGACCCAGTACTTC
CASSGAGYQETQYF
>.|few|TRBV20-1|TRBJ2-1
TGCAGTGCCACTTCGGCGGACTGGACGAATGAGCAGTTCTTC
CSATSADWTNEQFF
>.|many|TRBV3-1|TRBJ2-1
TGTGCCAGCAGCCAAGATGGAGTGACGGCTGAGCAGTTCTTC
CASSQDGVTAEQFF
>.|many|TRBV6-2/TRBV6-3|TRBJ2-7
TGTGCCAGCAGCCGCAGGACAGAAGGCGAGCAGTACTTC
CASSRRTEGEQYF
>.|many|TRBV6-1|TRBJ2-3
TGTGCCAGCAGGGAATTTATTGCAGATACGCAGTATTTT
CASREFIADTQYF
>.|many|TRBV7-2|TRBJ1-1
TGTGCCAGCAGCTTAGGGAGCGACACTGAAGCTTTCTTT
CASSLGSDTEAFF
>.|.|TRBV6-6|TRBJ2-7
TGTGCCAGCAGTGGAGCATTCAGGAGCTCCTACAATGAGCAGTACTTC
CASSGAFRSSYNEQYF
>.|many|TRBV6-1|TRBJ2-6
TGTGCCAGCAGACTGGGCGGGACAGTCCTCTCTGGGGCCAACGTCCTGACTTTC
CASRLGGTVLSGANVLTF
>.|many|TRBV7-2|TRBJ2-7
TGTGCCAGCAGCTTCCTCAAAGCGACTTCCTACGAGCAGTACTTC
CASSFLKATSYEQYF
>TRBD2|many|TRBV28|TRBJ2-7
TGTGCCAGCAGGTCGGGGGGGTCCTCCTACGAGCAGTACTTC
CASRSGGSSYEQYF
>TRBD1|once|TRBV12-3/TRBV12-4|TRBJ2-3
TGTGCCAGCAGGGCGACAGGGGCCACAGATACGCAGTATTTT
CASRATGATDTQYF
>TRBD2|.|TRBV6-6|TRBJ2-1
TGTGCCAGTAGTCGACTAGCGGGGTGGCCGGACAATGAGCAGTTCTTC
CASSRLAGWPDNEQFF
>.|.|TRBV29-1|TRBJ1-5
TGCAGCGTTGAAGTGGCGGGACAGCCCCAGCATTTT
CSVEVAGQPQHF
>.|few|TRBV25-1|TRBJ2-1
TGTGCCAGCAGTCTCCCTGGGAAGGGCGGCGATGAGCAGTTCTTC
CASSLPGKGGDEQFF
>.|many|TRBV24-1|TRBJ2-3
TGTGCCACCAGTGCCCCCGGACAGAAAAGCACAGATACGCAGTATTTT
CATSAPGQKSTDTQYF
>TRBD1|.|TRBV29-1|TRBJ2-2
TGCAGCGTGGGGACAGGGACAGCGAACACCGGGGAGCTGTTTTTT
CSVGTGTANTGELFF
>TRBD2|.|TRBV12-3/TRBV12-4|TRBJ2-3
TGTGCCAGCAGGACACTAGCGACTAGCACAGATACGCAGTATTTT
CASRTLATSTDTQYF